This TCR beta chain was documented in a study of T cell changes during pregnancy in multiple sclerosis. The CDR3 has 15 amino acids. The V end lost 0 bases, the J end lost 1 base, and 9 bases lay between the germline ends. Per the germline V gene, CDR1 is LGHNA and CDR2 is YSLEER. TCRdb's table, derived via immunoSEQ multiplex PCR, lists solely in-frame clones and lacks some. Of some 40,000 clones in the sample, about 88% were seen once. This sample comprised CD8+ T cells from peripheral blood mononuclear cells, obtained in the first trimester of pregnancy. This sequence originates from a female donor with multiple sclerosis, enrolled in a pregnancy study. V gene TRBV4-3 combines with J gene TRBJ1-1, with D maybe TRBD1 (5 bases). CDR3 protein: CASSQEEGPNTEAFF. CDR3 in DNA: TGCGCCAGCAGCCAAGAGGAGGGGCCGAACACTGAAGCTTTCTTT.